This entry lists 32 T cell receptor beta chains sequenced from one sample in a study of OX40 agonist ivuxolimab in advanced cancers. Sequencing used immunoSEQ multiplex PCR; TCRdb keeps in-frame clones, though not all of them. The sample includes nearly 85,000 clones, 70% to 90% of them seen just once. The starting material was CD4+ or CD8+ T cells sorted from blood, obtained in a trial of the OX40 agonist ivuxolimab. The receptors originated from an adult with an advanced solid tumor such as melanoma, head and neck, liver or kidney cancer.

The chain links TRBV28 to TRBJ2-1; D may be TRBD1 (6 bases). CDR1 is MDHEN, CDR2 SYDVKM, per germline. The CDR3 loop spans 15 amino acids. Between the trimmed V and J ends, which lost 5 bases and 3 bases, there was a span of 14 bases. CDR3 sequence reads: CASSIRDIDYNEQFF. The CDR3 DNA follows: TGTGCCAGCAGTATACGGGACATTGACTACAATGAGCAGTTCTTC.

The V call is TRBV7-9, the J call TRBJ2-5; D possibly corresponds to TRBD2 (7 bases). Trimming removed 1 base at V and 4 bases at J, with 19 bases between. Germline V lookup: CDR1 SEHNR, CDR2 FQNEAQ (reference sequence). The CDR3 is 17 amino acids. The CDR3 protein is CASSLGRGGLFGETQYF. For the CDR3, the DNA is TGTGCCAGCAGCTTAGGGCGCGGGGGCCTATTTGGAGAGACCCAGTACTTC.

This rearrangement joins TRBV7-9 to TRBJ2-3; TRBD2 matches 13 bases. Trimming took 6 bases from V and 5 from J; bases not matched to a gene: 11. CDR1 and CDR2 (germline): SEHNR, FQNEAQ (reference sequence). This CDR3 has 17 residues. CDR3 residues: CASRPRLAGGGEDTQYF. The DNA for the CDR3 is TGTGCCAGCAGGCCAAGACTAGCGGGGGGCGGGGAAGATACGCAGTATTTT.

This clone was found a few times. CDR3 sequence reads: CAISASRGEQYF. The CDR3, as DNA: TGTGCCATCAGTGCGTCCCGGGGCGAGCAGTACTTC. The rearrangement uses TRBV10-3 and TRBJ2-7, with D possibly TRBD2 on 5 matching bases. CDR3 length: 12 amino acids. The germline gives CDR1 ENHRY, CDR2 SYGVKD. The germline V and J ends were trimmed by 4 bases and 6 bases, with 10 bases remaining between them.

The V call is TRBV9, the J call TRBJ1-1; D unclear. CDR1 is SGDLS, CDR2 YYNGEE, per germline. V shed 3 bases and J shed 3 bases, with 15 bases lying between them. The CDR3 runs to 15 residues. For the CDR3, the DNA is TGTGCCAGCAGCGCGGATACAAACCTTGACACTGAAGCTTTCTTT. This codes for CASSADTNLDTEAFF.

The J gene is TRBJ1-2, the V gene TRBV18, with D possibly TRBD1 on 5 matching bases. Germline V lookup: CDR1 KGHSH, CDR2 LQKENI. The CDR3 runs to 15 residues. V lost 6 bases and J 4 bases, leaving 18 bases between the germline ends. CDR3: CASSPVTGEGYGYTF. The CDR3 DNA reads as TGTGCCAGCTCCCCGGTTACGGGGGAAGGCTATGGCTACACCTTC.

V and J are TRBV6-1 and TRBJ1-2; possible D gene TRBD1, 5 bases. Germline loops: CDR1 MNHNS, CDR2 SASEGT. V shed 5 bases and J shed 6 bases, with 10 bases lying between them. The length of the CDR3 is 12 residues. The CDR3 is CASSQQGDGYTF. CDR3 nucleotides: TGTGCCAGCAGTCAGCAGGGTGATGGCTACACCTTC.

The chain carries TRBV2 and TRBJ1-2; D unclear. Trimming shortened V by 2 bases and J by 1 base, and 8 bases separated the two germline ends. Per germline, CDR1 SNHLY and CDR2 FYNNEI. The CDR3 sequence is 14 residues long. The DNA for the CDR3 is TGTGCCAGCAGTGAATTAACGGTTAACTATGGCTACACCTTC. Its protein product is CASSELTVNYGYTF.

The chain combines TRBV28 with TRBJ1-1, with 10 bases matching TRBD1. Germline CDR1 is MDHEN and CDR2 is SYDVKM. This CDR3 spans 16 amino acids. V lost 5 bases to trimming and J lost 1 base; unmatched junction nucleotides: 7. The CDR3 region has the DNA TGTGCCAGCAGTAAAATGACAGGGGGCCGGAACACTGAAGCTTTCTTT. As protein: CASSKMTGGRNTEAFF.

V usage is TRBV27 and J usage is TRBJ1-1; D not certain. Trimming cost V 6 bases and J 3 bases, with 8 bases left between them. Germline V gene data show CDR1 as MNHEY and CDR2 as SMNVEV (reference sequence). This CDR3 is built from 12 residues. The CDR3 is CASRGPYTEAFF. Here the CDR3 DNA reads TGTGCCAGCAGGGGCCCGTACACTGAAGCTTTCTTT.

V usage is TRBV12-5 and J usage is TRBJ1-4, with 9 bases aligning to TRBD1. CDR1 LGHNT and CDR2 FRNRAP come from the germline V gene. This CDR3 has 19 residues. Trimming at V came to 8 bases and at J to 0 bases, leaving 16 bases not matched to a gene. CDR3 residues: CASPNPTGGGQATNEKLFF. As DNA, the CDR3 is TGTGCTAGTCCCAATCCCACAGGGGGCGGTCAGGCAACTAATGAAAAACTGTTTTTT.

This clone has just a few counts. The gene calls are TRBV5-4 and TRBJ1-1, with no clear D. Germline values: CDR1 SGHNT, CDR2 YYREEE (reference sequence). V lost 8 bases to trimming and J lost 1 base, with 12 bases between them. This CDR3 contains 13 residues. DNA of the CDR3: TGTGCCAGTCACACCCGGGCGAACACTGAAGCTTTCTTT. Translated: CASHTRANTEAFF.

The rearrangement links TRBV2 to TRBJ2-1; D is perhaps TRBD1 or TRBD2 (7 bases each). The CDR3 extends over 15 amino acids. V lost 5 bases, J lost 5 bases, and 16 bases lay in between. Looked up from germline, CDR1 is SNHLY and CDR2 is FYNNEI. The CDR3 protein is CASSRQGGANNEQFF. CDR3 DNA: TGTGCCAGCAGTCGGCAGGGGGGGGCGAACAATGAGCAGTTCTTC.

This chain links TRBV6-5 with TRBJ1-5; TRBD1 matches 9 bases. This CDR3 contains 14 residues. Germline V gene data show CDR1 as MNHEY and CDR2 as SVGAGI. Trimming cost V 5 bases and J 6 bases; bases outside gene matches: 5. The CDR3 nucleotides read TGTGCCAGCAGTGGGGACAGGGAGATTCAGCCCCAGCATTTT. The encoded protein is CASSGDREIQPQHF.

This clone has a single count. This chain links TRBV28 with TRBJ1-1, with 8 bases fitting TRBD1. J lost 5 bases, V lost 1 base, and 6 bases had no gene match. Germline CDR1 MDHEN, CDR2 SYDVKM. This CDR3 contains 15 residues. CDR3 sequence: CASSLSAGGRTEAFF. CDR3 sequence (DNA): TGTGCCAGCAGTTTATCGGCAGGGGGCCGTACTGAAGCTTTCTTT. The entire variable domain, with the rest obtained from reference TRBV28 and TRBJ1-1, is as follows: DVKVTQSSRYLVKRTGEKVFLECVQDMDHENMFWYRQDPGLGLRLIYFSYDVKMKEKGDIPEGYSVSREKKERFSLILESASTNQTSMYLCASSLSAGGRTEAFFGQGTRLTVV.

This clone was detected a few times. The same CDR3 is also encoded by other DNA sequences in this sample. This chain links TRBV30 with TRBJ2-4; TRBD1 is a possible D gene (5 bases). The germline V and J ends were trimmed by 0 bases and 0 bases, with 9 bases remaining between them. The CDR3 sequence is 15 residues long. Germline V lookup: CDR1 GTSNPN, CDR2 SVGIG (reference sequence). The CDR3: CAWSVGPLAKNIQYF. CDR3 sequence (DNA): TGTGCCTGGAGTGTGGGGCCTTTAGCCAAAAACATTCAGTACTTC.

V and J are TRBV19 and TRBJ1-1; D unresolved. In germline, CDR1 is LNHDA, CDR2 SQIVND (reference sequence). With 5 bases removed from V and 2 bases from J, the gap between germline ends came to 9 bases. The CDR3 runs to 13 residues. CDR3 protein: CASSPSHNTEAFF. CDR3 nucleotide sequence: TGTGCCAGTAGTCCCTCGCATAACACTGAAGCTTTCTTT.

This clone appeared once. The chain uses TRBV28 and TRBJ1-5; TRBD1 is a possible D gene (5 bases). Trimming took 6 bases from V and 0 from J, leaving 9 bases between them. Per the germline V gene, CDR1 is MDHEN and CDR2 is SYDVKM. This CDR3 has 14 amino acids. CDR3 nucleotides: TGTGCCAGCAGCAGACAGATTAGCAATCAGCCCCAGCATTTT. Its protein product is CASSRQISNQPQHF.

The chain is built from TRBV7-3 and TRBJ1-2; 9 nucleotides line up with TRBD1. Germline CDR1 SGHTA, CDR2 FQGTGA. The V and J ends lost 3 bases and 0 bases, in that order; junction bases with no gene match: 2. The CDR3 runs to 15 residues. CDR3 bases: TGTGCCAGCAGCTTGGGACAGGGATCTAACTATGGCTACACCTTC. Protein: CASSLGQGSNYGYTF.

V and J are TRBV18 and TRBJ1-2; TRBD1 might be the D (6 bases). The CDR3 has 18 amino acids. CDR1 is KGHSH, CDR2 LQKENI, per germline. The germline V and J ends were trimmed by 2 bases and 4 bases, with 23 bases remaining between them. The CDR3 reads CASSPKAGGRAQGYGYTF. DNA of the CDR3: TGTGCCAGCTCACCAAAGGCCGGGGGCAGGGCTCAGGGCTATGGCTACACCTTC.

CDR3 DNA sequence: TGCGCCAGCAGCTTAACACAGACGAACACCGGGGAGCTGTTTTTT. Translated, it gives CASSLTQTNTGELFF. The chain has TRBV5-1 and TRBJ2-2; D remains ambiguous. This CDR3 contains 15 residues. Germline V gene data show CDR1 as SGHRS and CDR2 as YFSETQ. Trimming took 2 bases from V and 0 from J, leaving 8 bases between them.

A note on this clone: The identical CDR3 is also encoded by other nucleotide sequences in the sample. The gene calls are TRBV7-9 and TRBJ1-1, with D perhaps matching TRBD1 (5 bases). Between the trimmed V and J ends, which lost 5 bases and 2 bases, there was a span of 9 bases. The CDR3 length is 13 residues. Germline CDR1 SEHNR, CDR2 FQNEAQ (reference sequence). The CDR3 bases are TGTGCCAGCAGCCTCCAGGGAAACACTGAAGCTTTCTTT. It translates to CASSLQGNTEAFF.

V and J are TRBV4-1 and TRBJ2-3; the D gene is possibly TRBD2 (7 bases). CDR1 and CDR2 from the germline V gene are MGHRA and YSYEKL. The CDR3 totals 16 residues. The V gene lost 5 bases and the J gene lost 2 bases, with 17 bases spanning the gap. The CDR3 region has the DNA TGCGCCAGCAGCGGGGGGGCCCGAACATTCACAGATACGCAGTATTTT. Amino acid sequence: CASSGGARTFTDTQYF.

CDR3 DNA: TGTGCCAGCAGCGTAGGGTCCGGGGAGCTGTTTTTT. Encoded protein: CASSVGSGELFF. The rearrangement links TRBV9 to TRBJ2-2; D remains unclear. CDR3 length: 12 amino acids. Looked up from germline, CDR1 is SGDLS and CDR2 is YYNGEE. V shed 0 bases and J shed 6 bases, with 3 bases lying between them.

The gene calls are TRBV27 and TRBJ1-4, with a weak D call TRBD1 (5 bases). Between the trimmed V and J ends, which lost 3 bases and 0 bases, there was a span of 8 bases. Germline V gene data show CDR1 as MNHEY and CDR2 as SMNVEV (reference sequence). The CDR3 runs 15 residues. The CDR3 reads CASSFQGATNEKLFF. The CDR3 nucleotides are TGTGCCAGCAGTTTTCAAGGGGCAACTAATGAAAAACTGTTTTTT.

This sequence joins TRBV5-3 and TRBJ2-5, with TRBD1 matching over 10 bases. TRBV5-3 is flagged as an ORF with uncertain function. V lost 1 base and J lost 5; bases outside the gene matches: 11. The CDR3 spans 17 residues. The DNA of the CDR3 is TGTGCCAGAAGCTTGTTATTACCGACAGGGGGCTGGGAGACCCAGTACTTC. Protein: CARSLLLPTGGWETQYF.

V usage is TRBV25-1 and J usage is TRBJ2-7; 7 nucleotides agree with TRBD1. The CDR3 contains 16 residues. Germline V gene sequence: CDR1 MGHDK, CDR2 SYGVNS. J was trimmed by 5 bases and V by 4 bases; bases with no gene match: 14. The DNA for the CDR3 is TGTGCCAGCAGTGGCCCCGGGGCAGGGGGTATGAACGAGCAGTACTTC. As protein: CASSGPGAGGMNEQYF.

The genes are TRBV27 and TRBJ1-6; D gene uncertain. In germline, CDR1 is MNHEY, CDR2 SMNVEV (reference sequence). There are 11 residues in the CDR3. V was shortened by 4 bases and J by 5 bases, with 0 bases between the two germline ends. Here the CDR3 reads CASSYNSPLHF. In DNA, the CDR3 is TGTGCCAGCAGTTATAATTCACCCCTCCACTTT.

The gene calls are TRBV6-5 and TRBJ2-3, with D possibly matching TRBD1 (6 bases). V lost 5 bases to trimming and J lost 3 bases, with 15 bases between them. This CDR3 has 15 amino acids. Germline V gives CDR1 MNHEY, CDR2 SVGAGI. The DNA for the CDR3 is TGTGCCAGCAGTCCGCCGGGACAAACGACAGATACGCAGTATTTT. Encoded protein: CASSPPGQTTDTQYF.

The V gene is TRBV4-3, the J gene TRBJ2-6; maybe TRBD1 (6 bases). CDR1 and CDR2 from the germline V gene are LGHNA and YSLEER. The CDR3 length is 20 residues. V lost 0 bases to trimming and J lost 1 base, with 19 bases between them. The CDR3 is CASSQDNVTGTFSGANVLTF. The CDR3, as DNA: TGCGCCAGCAGCCAAGATAACGTGACAGGAACTTTTTCTGGGGCCAACGTCCTGACTTTC.

CDR3 residues: CASNQQSSYNSPLHF. In DNA, the CDR3 is TGTGCCAGCAACCAACAGAGCTCCTATAATTCACCCCTCCACTTT. The chain employs TRBV6-5 and TRBJ1-6, with unresolved D. V was pared by 7 bases and J by 0 bases, with 10 bases between. CDR1 is MNHEY and CDR2 is SVGAGI in the germline V gene. CDR3 length: 15 residues.

The V and J genes are TRBV19 and TRBJ1-2, with 7 bases lining up with TRBD1. The CDR3 extends over 14 amino acids. The germline CDR1 and CDR2 sequences are LNHDA and SQIVND (reference sequence). Trimming removed 5 bases from V and 3 bases from J; junction bases left unmatched: 6. The DNA for the CDR3 is TGTGCCAGTAGTGCAGGGGGTGACTACTATGGCTACACCTTC. Translated: CASSAGGDYYGYTF. The variable domain in full, with the rest retrieved from reference TRBV19 and TRBJ1-2, is DGGITQSPKYLFRKEGQNVTLSCEQNLNHDAMYWYRQDPGQGLRLIYYSQIVNDFQKGDIAEGYSVSREKKESFPLTVTSAQKNPTAFYLCASSAGGDYYGYTFGSGTRLTVV.